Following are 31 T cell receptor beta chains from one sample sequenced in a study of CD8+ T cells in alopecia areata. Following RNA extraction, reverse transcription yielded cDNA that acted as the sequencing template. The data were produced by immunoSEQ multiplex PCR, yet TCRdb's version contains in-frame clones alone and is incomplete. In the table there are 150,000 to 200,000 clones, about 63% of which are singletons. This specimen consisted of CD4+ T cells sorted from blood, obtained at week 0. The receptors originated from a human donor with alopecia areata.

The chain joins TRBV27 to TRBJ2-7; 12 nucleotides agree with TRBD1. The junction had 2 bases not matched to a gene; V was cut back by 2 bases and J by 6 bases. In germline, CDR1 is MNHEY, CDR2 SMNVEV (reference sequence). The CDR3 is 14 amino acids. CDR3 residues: CASSLGTGGSEQYF. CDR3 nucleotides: TGTGCCAGCAGTTTAGGGACAGGGGGCAGCGAGCAGTACTTC.

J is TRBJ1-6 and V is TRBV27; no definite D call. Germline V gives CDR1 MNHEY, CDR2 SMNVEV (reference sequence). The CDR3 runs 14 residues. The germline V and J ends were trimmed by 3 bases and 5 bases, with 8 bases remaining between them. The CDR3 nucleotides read TGTGCCAGCAGTTTTGGATTCGATAATTCACCCCTCCACTTT. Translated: CASSFGFDNSPLHF.

CDR3 region: CSVQLAGATLTQYF. CDR3 DNA sequence: TGCAGCGTACAACTAGCGGGGGCGACCCTAACCCAGTACTTC. The rearrangement joins TRBV29-1 to TRBJ2-5, with TRBD2 matching 11 bases. V shed 6 bases, J shed 8 bases, and the junction held 11 bases outside the gene matches. CDR1 is SQVTM, CDR2 ANQGSEA, per germline. The CDR3 spans 14 residues.

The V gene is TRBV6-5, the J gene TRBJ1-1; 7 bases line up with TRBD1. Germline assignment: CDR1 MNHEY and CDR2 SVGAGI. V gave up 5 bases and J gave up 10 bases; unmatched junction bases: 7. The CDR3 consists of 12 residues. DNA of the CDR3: TGTGCCAGCAGTCCAAATACAGGGGCAGCTTTCTTT. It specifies CASSPNTGAAFF.

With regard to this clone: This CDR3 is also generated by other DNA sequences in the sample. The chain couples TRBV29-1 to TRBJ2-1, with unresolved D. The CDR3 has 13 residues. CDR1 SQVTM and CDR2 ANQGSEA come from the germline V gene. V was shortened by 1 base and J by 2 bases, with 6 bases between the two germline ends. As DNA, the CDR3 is TGCAGCGTTGAAGCGGTTGCCTACAATGAGCAGTTCTTC. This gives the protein CSVEAVAYNEQFF.

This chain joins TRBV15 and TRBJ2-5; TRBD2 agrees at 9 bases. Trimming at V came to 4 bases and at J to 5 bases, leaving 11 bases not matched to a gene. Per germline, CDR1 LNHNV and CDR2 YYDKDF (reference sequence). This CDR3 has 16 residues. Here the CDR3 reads CATSTAGTSRVETQYF. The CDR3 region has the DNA TGTGCCACCAGCACCGCAGGGACTAGCAGAGTGGAGACCCAGTACTTC.

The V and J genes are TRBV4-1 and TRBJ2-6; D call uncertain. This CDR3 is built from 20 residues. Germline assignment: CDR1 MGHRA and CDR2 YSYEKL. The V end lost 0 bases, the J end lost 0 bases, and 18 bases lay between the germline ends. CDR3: CASSQDYPRRHSSGANVLTF. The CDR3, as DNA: TGCGCCAGCAGCCAAGATTATCCACGCAGACACAGCTCTGGGGCCAACGTCCTGACTTTC.

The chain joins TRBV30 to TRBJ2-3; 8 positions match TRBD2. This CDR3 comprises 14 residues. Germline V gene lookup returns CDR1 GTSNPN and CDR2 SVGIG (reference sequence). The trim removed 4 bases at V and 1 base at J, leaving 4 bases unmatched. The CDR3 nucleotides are TGTGCCTGGAATGTCGGGGGGGGCACAGATACGCAGTATTTT. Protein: CAWNVGGGTDTQYF.

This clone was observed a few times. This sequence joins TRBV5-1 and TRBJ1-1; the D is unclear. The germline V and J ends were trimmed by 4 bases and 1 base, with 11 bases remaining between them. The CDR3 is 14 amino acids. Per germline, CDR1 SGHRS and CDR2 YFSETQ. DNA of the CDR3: TGCGCCAGCAGCCATCCGGACCCGAACACTGAAGCTTTCTTT. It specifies CASSHPDPNTEAFF. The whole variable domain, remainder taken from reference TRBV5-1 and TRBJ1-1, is KAGVTQTPRYLIKTRGQQVTLSCSPISGHRSVSWYQQTPGQGLQFLFEYFSETQRNKGNFPGRFSGRQFSNSRSEMNVSTLELGDSALYLCASSHPDPNTEAFFGQGTRLTVV.

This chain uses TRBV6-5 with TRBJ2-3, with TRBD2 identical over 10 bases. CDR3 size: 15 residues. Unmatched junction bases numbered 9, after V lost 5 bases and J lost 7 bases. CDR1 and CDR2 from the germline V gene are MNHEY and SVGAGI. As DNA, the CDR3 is TGTGCCAGCAGTAAACAGCGGGGGGGACCGAATACGCAGTATTTT. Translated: CASSKQRGGPNTQYF.

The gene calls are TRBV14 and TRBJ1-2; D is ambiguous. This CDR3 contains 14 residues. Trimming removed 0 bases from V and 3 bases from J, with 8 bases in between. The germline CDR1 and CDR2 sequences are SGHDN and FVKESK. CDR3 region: CASSQEPEYYGYTF. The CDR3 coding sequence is TGTGCCAGCAGCCAAGAGCCAGAATACTATGGCTACACCTTC.

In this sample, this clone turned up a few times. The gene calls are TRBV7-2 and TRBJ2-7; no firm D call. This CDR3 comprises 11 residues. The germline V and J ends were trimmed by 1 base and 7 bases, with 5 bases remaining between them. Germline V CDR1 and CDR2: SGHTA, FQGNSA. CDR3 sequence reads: CASSLDREQYF. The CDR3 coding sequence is TGTGCCAGCAGCTTAGATCGGGAGCAGTACTTC.

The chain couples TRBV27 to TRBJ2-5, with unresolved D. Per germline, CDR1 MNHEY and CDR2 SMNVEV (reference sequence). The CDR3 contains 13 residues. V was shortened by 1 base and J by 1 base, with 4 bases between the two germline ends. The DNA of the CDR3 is TGTGCCAGCAGTTTATTCCCCCAAGAGACCCAGTACTTC. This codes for CASSLFPQETQYF.

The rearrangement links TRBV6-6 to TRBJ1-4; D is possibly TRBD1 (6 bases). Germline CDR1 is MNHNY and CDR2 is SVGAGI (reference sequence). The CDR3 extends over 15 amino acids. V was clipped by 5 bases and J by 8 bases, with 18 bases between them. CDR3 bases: TGTGCCAGCAGTGCTCCGGACAGCCGCATCGAAAAACTGTTTTTT. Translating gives CASSAPDSRIEKLFF.

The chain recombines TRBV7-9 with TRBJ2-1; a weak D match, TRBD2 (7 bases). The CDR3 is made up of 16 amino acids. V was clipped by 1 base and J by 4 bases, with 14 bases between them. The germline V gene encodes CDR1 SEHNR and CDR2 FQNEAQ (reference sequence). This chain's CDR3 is CASSLVAGARYNEQFF. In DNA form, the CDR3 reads TGTGCCAGCAGCTTAGTCGCGGGGGCCAGATACAATGAGCAGTTCTTC.

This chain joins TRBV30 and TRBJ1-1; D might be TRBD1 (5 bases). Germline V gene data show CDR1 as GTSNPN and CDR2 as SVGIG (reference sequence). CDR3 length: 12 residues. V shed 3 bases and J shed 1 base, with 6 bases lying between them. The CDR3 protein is CAWRRGNTEAFF. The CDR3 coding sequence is TGTGCCTGGAGAAGGGGGAACACTGAAGCTTTCTTT.

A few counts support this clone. CDR3 DNA: TGTGCCAGCAGCATCGGGACTCCTGGCACCGGGGAGCTGTTTTTT. As protein: CASSIGTPGTGELFF. The chain links TRBV5-6 to TRBJ2-2, with D possibly being TRBD2 (6 bases). Trimming left V 4 bases short and J 4 bases short, with 14 bases between. Germline V gene sequence: CDR1 SGHDT, CDR2 YYEEEE. The length of the CDR3 is 15 residues. Variable domain in full (rest from reference TRBV5-6 and TRBJ2-2): DAGVTQSPTHLIKTRGQQVTLRCSPKSGHDTVSWYQQALGQGPQFIFQYYEEEERQRGNFPDRFSGHQFPNYSSELNVNALLLGDSALYLCASSIGTPGTGELFFGEGSRLTVL.

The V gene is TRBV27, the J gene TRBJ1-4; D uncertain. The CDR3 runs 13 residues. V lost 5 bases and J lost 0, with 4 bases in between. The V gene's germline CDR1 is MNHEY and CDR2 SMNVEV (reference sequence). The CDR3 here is CASSGSTNEKLFF. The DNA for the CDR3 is TGTGCCAGCAGTGGGTCAACTAATGAAAAACTGTTTTTT.

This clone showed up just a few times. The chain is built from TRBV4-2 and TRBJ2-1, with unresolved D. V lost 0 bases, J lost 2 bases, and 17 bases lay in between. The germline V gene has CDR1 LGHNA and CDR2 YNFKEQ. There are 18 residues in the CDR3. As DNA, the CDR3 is TGTGCCAGCAGCCAAGATCCTGGAATACAGAATCCCTACAATGAGCAGTTCTTC. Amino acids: CASSQDPGIQNPYNEQFF.

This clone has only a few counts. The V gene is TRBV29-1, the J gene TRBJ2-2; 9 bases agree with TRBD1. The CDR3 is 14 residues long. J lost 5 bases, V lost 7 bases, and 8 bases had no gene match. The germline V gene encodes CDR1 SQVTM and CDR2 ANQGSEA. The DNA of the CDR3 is TGCAGCGGTACCGGGACAGGGCGTACCGGGGAGCTGTTTTTT. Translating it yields CSGTGTGRTGELFF.

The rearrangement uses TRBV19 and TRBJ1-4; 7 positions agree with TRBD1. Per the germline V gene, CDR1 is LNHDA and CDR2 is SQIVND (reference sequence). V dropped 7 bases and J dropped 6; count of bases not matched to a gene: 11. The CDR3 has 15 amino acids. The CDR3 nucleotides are TGTGCCAGTACCAAGTTTGGTACAGGGGATGAAAAACTGTTTTTT. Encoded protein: CASTKFGTGDEKLFF.

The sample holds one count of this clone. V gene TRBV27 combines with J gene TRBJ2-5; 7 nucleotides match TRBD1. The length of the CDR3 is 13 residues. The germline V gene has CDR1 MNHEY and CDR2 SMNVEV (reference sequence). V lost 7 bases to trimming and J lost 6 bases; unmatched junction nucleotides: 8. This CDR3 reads CASISTGKKTQYF. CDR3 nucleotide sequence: TGTGCCAGCATCTCGACAGGGAAGAAGACCCAGTACTTC.

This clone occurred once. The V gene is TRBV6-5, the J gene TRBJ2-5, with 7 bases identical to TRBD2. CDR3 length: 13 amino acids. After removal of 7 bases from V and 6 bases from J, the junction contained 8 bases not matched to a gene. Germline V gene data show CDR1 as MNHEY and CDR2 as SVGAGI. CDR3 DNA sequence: TGTGCCAGCACAGAGCGGGGTTATCAGACCCAGTACTTC. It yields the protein CASTERGYQTQYF.

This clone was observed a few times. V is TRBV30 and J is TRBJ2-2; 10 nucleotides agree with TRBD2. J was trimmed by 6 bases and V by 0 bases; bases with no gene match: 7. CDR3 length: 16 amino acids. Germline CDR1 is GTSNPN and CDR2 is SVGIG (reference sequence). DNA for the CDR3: TGTGCCTGGAGTGTACTCTCTAGCGGGGGATCCGGGGAGCTGTTTTTT. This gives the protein CAWSVLSSGGSGELFF. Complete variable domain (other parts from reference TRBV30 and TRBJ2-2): SQTIHQWPATLVQPVGSPLSLECTVEGTSNPNLYWYRQAAGRGLQLLFYSVGIGQISSEVPQNLSASRPQDRQFILSSKKLLLSDSGFYLCAWSVLSSGGSGELFFGEGSRLTVL.

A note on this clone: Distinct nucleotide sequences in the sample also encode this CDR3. The CDR3 DNA follows: TGCAGCGTTGAAGTCGGGCCCTACGAGCAGTACTTC. The encoded protein is CSVEVGPYEQYF. The chain carries TRBV29-1 and TRBJ2-7; D gene unclear. V was cut by 1 base and J by 2 bases, with 6 bases left in between. Germline loops: CDR1 SQVTM, CDR2 ANQGSEA. The CDR3 consists of 12 residues.

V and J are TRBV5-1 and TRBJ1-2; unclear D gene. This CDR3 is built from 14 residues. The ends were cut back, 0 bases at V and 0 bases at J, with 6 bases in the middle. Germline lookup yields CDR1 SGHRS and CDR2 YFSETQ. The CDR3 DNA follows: TGCGCCAGCAGCTTGGACAGAGCTAACTATGGCTACACCTTC. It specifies CASSLDRANYGYTF.

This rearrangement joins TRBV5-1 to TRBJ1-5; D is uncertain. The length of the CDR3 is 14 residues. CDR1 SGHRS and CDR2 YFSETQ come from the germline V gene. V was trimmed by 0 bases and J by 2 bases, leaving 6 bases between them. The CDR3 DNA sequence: TGCGCCAGCAGCTTGGATCCAGGCAATCAGCCCCAGCATTTT. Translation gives CASSLDPGNQPQHF.

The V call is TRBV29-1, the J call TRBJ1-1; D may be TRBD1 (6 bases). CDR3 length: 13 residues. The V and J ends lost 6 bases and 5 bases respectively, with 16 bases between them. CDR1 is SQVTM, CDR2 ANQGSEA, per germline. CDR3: CSVSSRDNTEAFF. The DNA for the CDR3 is TGCAGCGTCTCCAGCCGGGACAATACTGAAGCTTTCTTT.

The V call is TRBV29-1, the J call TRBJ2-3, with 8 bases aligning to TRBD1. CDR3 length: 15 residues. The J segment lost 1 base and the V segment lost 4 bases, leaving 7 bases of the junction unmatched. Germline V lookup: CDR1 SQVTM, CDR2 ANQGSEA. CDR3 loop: CSVGFPGQGTDTQYF. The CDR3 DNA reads TGCAGCGTTGGGTTTCCGGGACAGGGCACAGATACGCAGTATTTT.

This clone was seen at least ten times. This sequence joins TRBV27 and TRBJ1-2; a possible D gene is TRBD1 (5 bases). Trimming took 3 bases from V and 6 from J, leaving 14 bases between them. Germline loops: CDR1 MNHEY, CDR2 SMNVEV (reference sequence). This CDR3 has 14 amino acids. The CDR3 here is CASSLSGSNNGYTF. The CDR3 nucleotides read TGTGCCAGCAGTTTGTCAGGGTCGAACAATGGCTACACCTTC.

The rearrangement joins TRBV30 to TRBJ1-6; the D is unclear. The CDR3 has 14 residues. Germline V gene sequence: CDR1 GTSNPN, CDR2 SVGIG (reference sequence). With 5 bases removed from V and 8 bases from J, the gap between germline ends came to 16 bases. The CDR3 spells CAWGRVSVDSPLHF. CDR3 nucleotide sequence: TGTGCCTGGGGCCGAGTTTCGGTGGATTCACCCCTCCACTTT.